This section outlines one T cell receptor beta chain sequence together with its context. This CDR3 contains 15 residues. Trimming removed 3 bases at V and 6 bases at J, with 18 bases between. Germline V gives CDR1 SNHLY, CDR2 FYNNEI. The sample originates from a study of blood T cell repertoires in COVID-19. Study-level information: Some COVID-19 samples were acute and others convalescent; all came from the United States, Italy and Spain. PBMCs, B-cell-depleted T cells, or T cells were the source of the cDNA or gDNA that made up the material.

In the source study's methods: From reference gene primer amplification, estimates of nucleated cell counts were derived. Clones were read by immunoSEQ multiplex PCR, and TCRdb kept only the in-frame ones, dropping some. From that table come the V and J calls and clone size; the DNA was used to work out D and trimming. The sample includes fewer than 150,000 clones, almost 85% seen only once; the top ten take around 13%. This clonotype was obtained from a human donor in a cohort sampled during active COVID-19. The source material was peripheral blood. The chain combines TRBV2 with TRBJ2-7; possible D gene TRBD1, 6 bases. CDR3 loop: CASSDGLPGHSEQYF. In nucleotides, the CDR3 is TGTGCCAGCAGTGATGGTTTACCGGGACATAGCGAGCAGTACTTC.